This entry concerns a single TCR beta chain. Libraries were prepared by immunoSEQ multiplex PCR; TCRdb keeps only in-frame clonotypes and omits some of them. Here the sample spans 140,000 or so clones, about 93% being singletons. This sample is drawn from a study of control samples from healthy donors and cancer patients. CDR1 and CDR2 (germline): MNHEY, SVGAGI. The CDR3 is 10 amino acids. The ends were cut back, 5 bases at V and 2 bases at J, with 0 bases in the middle. The TCR was taken from a man aged 60 to 69 with colorectal cancer. The chain carries TRBV6-5 and TRBJ2-5; D gene unclear. Sequencing was carried out using PBMCs. The chain's CDR3 is CASSQETQYF. CDR3 nucleotide sequence: TGTGCCAGCAGTCAAGAGACCCAGTACTTC.